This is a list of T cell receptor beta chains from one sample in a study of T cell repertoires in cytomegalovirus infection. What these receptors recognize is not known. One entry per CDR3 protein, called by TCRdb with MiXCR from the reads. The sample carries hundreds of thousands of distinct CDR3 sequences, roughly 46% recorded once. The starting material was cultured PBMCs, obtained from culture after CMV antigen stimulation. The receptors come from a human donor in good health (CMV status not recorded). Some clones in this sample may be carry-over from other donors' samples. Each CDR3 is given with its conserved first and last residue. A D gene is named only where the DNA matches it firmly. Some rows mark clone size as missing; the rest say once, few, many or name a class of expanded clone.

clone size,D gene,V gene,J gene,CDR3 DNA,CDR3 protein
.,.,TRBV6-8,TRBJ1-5,TGTGCCAGCAGTTACCGCGCGGGGGCCCAGCCCCAGCATTTT,CASSYRAGAQPQHF
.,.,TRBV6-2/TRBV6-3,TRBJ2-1,TGTGCCAGCAGTAGGGGCCCTATCGCGCAGTTCTTC,CASSRGPIAQFF
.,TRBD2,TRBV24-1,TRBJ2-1,TGTGCCACCAGTGAACCCAGCGGGGTTAGCTACAATGAGCAGTTCTTC,CATSEPSGVSYNEQFF
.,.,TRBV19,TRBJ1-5,TGTGCCAGTAGTATCCAGGCATATAGCAATCAGCCCCAGCATTTT,CASSIQAYSNQPQHF
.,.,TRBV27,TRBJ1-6,TGTGCCAGCAGTTCTGGGGTCTTCTATAATTCACCCCTCCACTTT,CASSSGVFYNSPLHF
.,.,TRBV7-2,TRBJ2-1,TGTGCCAGCAGCTCCATTGCGGTGACCTACAATGAGCAGTTCTTC,CASSSIAVTYNEQFF
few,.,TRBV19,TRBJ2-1,TGTGCCAGTAATACAGGACTAATCTACAATGAGCAGTTCTTC,CASNTGLIYNEQFF
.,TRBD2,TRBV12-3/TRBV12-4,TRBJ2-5,TGTGCCAGCAGTTATCCTCGGGGACTAACAAAAGAGACCCAGTACTTC,CASSYPRGLTKETQYF
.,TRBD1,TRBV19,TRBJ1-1,TGTGCCAGTAGTGGGACAGGGGGCCGGAACACTGAAGCTTTCTTT,CASSGTGGRNTEAFF
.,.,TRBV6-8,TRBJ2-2,TGTGCCAGCAACTCTCGCCCAACCGGGGAGCTGTTTTTT,CASNSRPTGELFF
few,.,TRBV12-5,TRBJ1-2,TGTGCTAGTGCTAATTCTAACTATGGCTACACCTTC,CASANSNYGYTF
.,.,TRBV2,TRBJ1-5,TGTGCCAGCGACTCAGAAGTTGGTCAGCCCCAGCATTTT,CASDSEVGQPQHF
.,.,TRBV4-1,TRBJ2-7,TGCGCCAGCAGCCAAGATCTCAGGGGCTACTACGAGCAGTACTTC,CASSQDLRGYYEQYF
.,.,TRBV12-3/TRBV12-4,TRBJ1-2,TGTGCCAGCAGCCAGTTCTGGGTGGACTATGGCTACACCTTC,CASSQFWVDYGYTF
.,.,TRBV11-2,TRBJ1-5,TGTGCCAGCAGCACGGGGGGCAGTGTTCCTCAGCCCCAGCATTTT,CASSTGGSVPQPQHF
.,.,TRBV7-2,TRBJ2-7,TGTGCCAGCAGCGATACCTACGAGCAGTACTTC,CASSDTYEQYF
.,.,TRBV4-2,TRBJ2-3,TGTGCCAGCAGCCAAGAGGGTACGGCCGGTGGGTCCACAGATACGCAGTATTTT,CASSQEGTAGGSTDTQYF
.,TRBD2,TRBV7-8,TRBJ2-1,TGTGCCAGCAGCTCCCCAACTAGCGGGAGGGCCCCCCCCAATGAGCAGTTCTTC,CASSSPTSGRAPPNEQFF
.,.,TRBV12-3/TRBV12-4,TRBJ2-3,TGTGCCAGCAGTTTGGAACGGGCCATCACAGATACGCAGTATTTT,CASSLERAITDTQYF
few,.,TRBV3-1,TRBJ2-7,TGTGCCAGCAGCCCAAGACGGACAGCTTCCTACGAGCAGTACTTC,CASSPRRTASYEQYF
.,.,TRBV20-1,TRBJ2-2,TGCAGTGCCCCCAAGGGGGGAAACACCGGGGAGCTGTTTTTT,CSAPKGGNTGELFF
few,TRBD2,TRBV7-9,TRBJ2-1,TGTGCCAGCAGCTTAATAGCGCGGGGGGCTTACAATGAGCAGTTCTTC,CASSLIARGAYNEQFF
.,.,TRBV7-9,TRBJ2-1,TGTGCCAGCAGCCTAGGGGGGAAGGGCTCCTACAATGAGCAGTTCTTC,CASSLGGKGSYNEQFF
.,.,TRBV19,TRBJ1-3,TGTGCCAGTAGTATTCAACGGCCTGGAAACACCATATATTTT,CASSIQRPGNTIYF
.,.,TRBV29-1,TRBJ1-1,TGCAGCGCTGGGACATCCGGTGGGGACACTGAAGCTTTCTTT,CSAGTSGGDTEAFF
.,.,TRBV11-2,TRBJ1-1,TGTGCCAGCAGCCTTCCGCTGGGCACTGAAGCTTTCTTT,CASSLPLGTEAFF
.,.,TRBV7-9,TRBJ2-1,TGTGCCAGCAGCTTAGGTTATTCCCAGAATGAGCAGTTCTTC,CASSLGYSQNEQFF
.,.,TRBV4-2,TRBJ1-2,TGTGCCAGCAGCCATGCCAGCGGGAACTATGGCTACACCTTC,CASSHASGNYGYTF
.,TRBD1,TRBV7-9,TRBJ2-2,TGTGCCAGCAGCTTACGGACAGGGGACCCCGGGGAGCTGTTTTTT,CASSLRTGDPGELFF
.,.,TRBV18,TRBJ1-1,TGTGCCAGCTCAGGACAGCCGGGGGCCACTGAAGCTTTCTTT,CASSGQPGATEAFF
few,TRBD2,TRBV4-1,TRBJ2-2,TGCGCCAGCAGCCAAGGGCTAGCGGGGGCCGGGACCGGGGAGCTGTTTTTT,CASSQGLAGAGTGELFF
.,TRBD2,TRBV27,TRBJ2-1,TGTGCCAGCAGCCAAGTACCGGGACTAGCGGGAGGGCCGGGTACGGGTGAGCAGTTCTTC,CASSQVPGLAGGPGTGEQFF
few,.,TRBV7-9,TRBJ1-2,TGTGCCAGCAGCTTACTACTTTCTAACTATGGCTACACCTTC,CASSLLLSNYGYTF
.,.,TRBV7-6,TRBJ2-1,TGTGCCAGCAGCCCGACCCGCGGGCTTTACAATGAGCAGTTCTTC,CASSPTRGLYNEQFF
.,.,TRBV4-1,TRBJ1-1,TGCGCCAGCACCCGCTCGGGAGTGGTTGAAGCTTTCTTT,CASTRSGVVEAFF
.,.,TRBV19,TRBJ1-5,TGTGCCAGTAGTCCCGGGACACTTAGCAATCAGCCCCAGCATTTT,CASSPGTLSNQPQHF
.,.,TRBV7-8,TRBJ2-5,TGTGCCAGCAGCCCACTAGGCAGCAACCAAGAGACCCAGTACTTC,CASSPLGSNQETQYF
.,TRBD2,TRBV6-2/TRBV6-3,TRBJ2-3,TGTGCCAGCAGTTACCAACTAGCGGCTAGCACAGATACGCAGTATTTT,CASSYQLAASTDTQYF
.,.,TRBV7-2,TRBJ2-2,TGTGCCAGCAGTCAAAGGTTGCACAGTAAAGGGGAGCTGTTTTTT,CASSQRLHSKGELFF
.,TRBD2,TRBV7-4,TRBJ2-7,TGTGCCAGCAGCCCAAGGACCTGGGGGACTAGCGAAGACTCCGCCAACGAGCAGTACTTC,CASSPRTWGTSEDSANEQYF
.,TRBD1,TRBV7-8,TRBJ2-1,TGTGCCAGCAGCTTAGGAGTTATCGGAGGGACAGGGTATTCGTACAATGAGCAGTTCTTC,CASSLGVIGGTGYSYNEQFF
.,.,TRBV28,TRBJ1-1,TGTGCCAGCAGACCTCAGGGTTTGGCTGAAGCTTTCTTT,CASRPQGLAEAFF
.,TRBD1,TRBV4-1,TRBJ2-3,TGCGCCAGCAGCCCGCGACAGACCGGACAGGGGCTGGATACGCAGTATTTT,CASSPRQTGQGLDTQYF
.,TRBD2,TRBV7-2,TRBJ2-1,TGTGCCAGCAGCCGGGGACTAGCGGGGGGGAGCTCCTACAATGAGCAGTTCTTC,CASSRGLAGGSSYNEQFF
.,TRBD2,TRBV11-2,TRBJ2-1,TGTGCCAGCAGCTTCGGGACTAGCTTATGGGATGAGCAGTTCTTC,CASSFGTSLWDEQFF